The next 10 T cell receptor beta chains were all read from a single sample in a study of cytomegalovirus exposure and HLA in healthy donors. Researchers ran the PCR with 60 Vbeta and 13 Jbeta primers. Some clones are missing from TCRdb's copy, which holds only in-frame ones; the method was immunoSEQ multiplex PCR. Seen in this sample are tens of thousands of clones; the ten most common clones hold under 15%. Sample: PBMCs. These receptors all come from a man between 18 and 35 years old in good health and CMV-seropositive.

This chain uses TRBV7-9 with TRBJ1-2, with D maybe TRBD1 (6 bases). CDR3 length: 14 amino acids. Trimming shortened V by 1 base and J by 8 bases, and 14 bases separated the two germline ends. CDR1 SEHNR and CDR2 FQNEAQ come from the germline V gene (reference sequence). The CDR3 region has the DNA TGTGCCAGCAGCTTAGAGTGGGGACAAACCGGCTACACCTTC. This translates into CASSLEWGQTGYTF.

The chain combines TRBV4-2 with TRBJ2-2; TRBD2 aligns across 7 bases. The CDR3 spans 15 residues. CDR1 LGHNA and CDR2 YNFKEQ come from the germline V gene. Losses at the gene ends were 3 bases for V and 6 bases for J; bases not matched to a gene: 7. In DNA form, the CDR3 reads TGTGCCAGCAGCCACGGGGCGGGAGACGCCGGGGAGCTGTTTTTT. It yields the protein CASSHGAGDAGELFF.

The gene calls are TRBV11-2 and TRBJ2-7; the match to TRBD2 covers 7 bases. The V gene's germline CDR1 is SGHAT and CDR2 FQNNGV. CDR3 length equals 16 residues. Germline trimming cut 6 bases from V and 5 bases from J; bases unmatched to any gene: 16. CDR3 sequence reads: CASRPFLAMGGHEQYF. The DNA of the CDR3 is TGTGCCAGCAGACCATTCCTGGCCATGGGAGGGCACGAGCAGTACTTC.

This chain joins TRBV4-1 and TRBJ2-7; 12 bases agree with TRBD2. The V gene end was trimmed by 1 base and the J gene end by 6 bases; junction bases not matched to a gene: 4. Germline V gene sequence: CDR1 MGHRA, CDR2 YSYEKL. This CDR3 contains 15 residues. Here the CDR3 DNA reads TGCGCCAGCAGCCAAGGACTAGCGGGAGCGTCCGAGCAGTACTTC. This sequence encodes CASSQGLAGASEQYF.

The CDR3 sequence: CASSLLTGENEQYF. The DNA for the CDR3 is TGCGCCAGCAGCTTGCTAACGGGAGAGAACGAGCAGTACTTC. The V and J genes are TRBV5-1 and TRBJ2-7, with D possibly being TRBD2 (6 bases). Germline CDR1 SGHRS, CDR2 YFSETQ. V was cut by 1 base and J by 5 bases, with 13 bases left in between. The CDR3 runs 14 residues.

This chain links TRBV15 with TRBJ1-3, with 7 bases aligning to TRBD1. CDR3 length: 16 residues. Germline assignment: CDR1 LNHNV and CDR2 YYDKDF (reference sequence). V trimming: 3 bases; J trimming: 2 bases; junction bases outside the gene matches: 7. The CDR3 sequence: CATSRLDRAAGNTIYF. For the CDR3, the DNA is TGTGCCACCAGCAGGTTAGACAGGGCGGCTGGAAACACCATATATTTT. Together with reference TRBV15 and TRBJ1-3, the CDR3 gives the full variable domain: DAMVIQNPRYQVTQFGKPVTLSCSQTLNHNVMYWYQQKSSQAPKLLFHYYDKDFNNEADTPDNFQSRRPNTSFCFLDIRSPGLGDTAMYLCATSRLDRAAGNTIYFGEGSWLTVV.

The chain has TRBV19 and TRBJ1-3, with D perhaps TRBD1 (5 bases). CDR1 and CDR2 from the germline V gene are LNHDA and SQIVND (reference sequence). V was cut by 3 bases and J by 0 bases, with 21 bases left in between. CDR3 length: 19 residues. DNA of the CDR3: TGTGCCAGTAGTATTCTGGGGACTGCTTTTGCGTCCTCTGGAAACACCATATATTTT. It translates to CASSILGTAFASSGNTIYF.

The chain uses TRBV5-1 and TRBJ2-7; D possibly corresponds to TRBD2 (5 bases). The CDR3 has 16 residues. Germline loops: CDR1 SGHRS, CDR2 YFSETQ. Trimming left V 3 bases short and J 2 bases short, with 18 bases between. The CDR3 loop is CASSWPADSETYEQYF. CDR3 coding DNA: TGCGCCAGCAGCTGGCCCGCGGACTCCGAGACCTACGAGCAGTACTTC.

The chain carries TRBV5-1 and TRBJ1-2; D remains unclear. V lost 2 bases, J lost 0 bases, and 11 bases lay in between. Germline CDR1 is SGHRS and CDR2 is YFSETQ. The CDR3 runs to 15 residues. The CDR3 DNA reads TGCGCCAGCAGCTTTGGCTCAGATTCTAACTATGGCTACACCTTC. It encodes CASSFGSDSNYGYTF.

To note about this clone: The sample carries other DNA sequences with the same CDR3. This chain uses TRBV4-2 with TRBJ2-3; the D gene is possibly TRBD1 (6 bases). The V gene's germline CDR1 is LGHNA and CDR2 YNFKEQ. V lost 0 bases and J 4 bases, leaving 11 bases between the germline ends. The CDR3 has 15 amino acids. The CDR3 here is CASSQDRGRADTQYF. The CDR3 DNA reads TGTGCCAGCAGCCAAGACAGGGGTAGGGCAGATACGCAGTATTTT.